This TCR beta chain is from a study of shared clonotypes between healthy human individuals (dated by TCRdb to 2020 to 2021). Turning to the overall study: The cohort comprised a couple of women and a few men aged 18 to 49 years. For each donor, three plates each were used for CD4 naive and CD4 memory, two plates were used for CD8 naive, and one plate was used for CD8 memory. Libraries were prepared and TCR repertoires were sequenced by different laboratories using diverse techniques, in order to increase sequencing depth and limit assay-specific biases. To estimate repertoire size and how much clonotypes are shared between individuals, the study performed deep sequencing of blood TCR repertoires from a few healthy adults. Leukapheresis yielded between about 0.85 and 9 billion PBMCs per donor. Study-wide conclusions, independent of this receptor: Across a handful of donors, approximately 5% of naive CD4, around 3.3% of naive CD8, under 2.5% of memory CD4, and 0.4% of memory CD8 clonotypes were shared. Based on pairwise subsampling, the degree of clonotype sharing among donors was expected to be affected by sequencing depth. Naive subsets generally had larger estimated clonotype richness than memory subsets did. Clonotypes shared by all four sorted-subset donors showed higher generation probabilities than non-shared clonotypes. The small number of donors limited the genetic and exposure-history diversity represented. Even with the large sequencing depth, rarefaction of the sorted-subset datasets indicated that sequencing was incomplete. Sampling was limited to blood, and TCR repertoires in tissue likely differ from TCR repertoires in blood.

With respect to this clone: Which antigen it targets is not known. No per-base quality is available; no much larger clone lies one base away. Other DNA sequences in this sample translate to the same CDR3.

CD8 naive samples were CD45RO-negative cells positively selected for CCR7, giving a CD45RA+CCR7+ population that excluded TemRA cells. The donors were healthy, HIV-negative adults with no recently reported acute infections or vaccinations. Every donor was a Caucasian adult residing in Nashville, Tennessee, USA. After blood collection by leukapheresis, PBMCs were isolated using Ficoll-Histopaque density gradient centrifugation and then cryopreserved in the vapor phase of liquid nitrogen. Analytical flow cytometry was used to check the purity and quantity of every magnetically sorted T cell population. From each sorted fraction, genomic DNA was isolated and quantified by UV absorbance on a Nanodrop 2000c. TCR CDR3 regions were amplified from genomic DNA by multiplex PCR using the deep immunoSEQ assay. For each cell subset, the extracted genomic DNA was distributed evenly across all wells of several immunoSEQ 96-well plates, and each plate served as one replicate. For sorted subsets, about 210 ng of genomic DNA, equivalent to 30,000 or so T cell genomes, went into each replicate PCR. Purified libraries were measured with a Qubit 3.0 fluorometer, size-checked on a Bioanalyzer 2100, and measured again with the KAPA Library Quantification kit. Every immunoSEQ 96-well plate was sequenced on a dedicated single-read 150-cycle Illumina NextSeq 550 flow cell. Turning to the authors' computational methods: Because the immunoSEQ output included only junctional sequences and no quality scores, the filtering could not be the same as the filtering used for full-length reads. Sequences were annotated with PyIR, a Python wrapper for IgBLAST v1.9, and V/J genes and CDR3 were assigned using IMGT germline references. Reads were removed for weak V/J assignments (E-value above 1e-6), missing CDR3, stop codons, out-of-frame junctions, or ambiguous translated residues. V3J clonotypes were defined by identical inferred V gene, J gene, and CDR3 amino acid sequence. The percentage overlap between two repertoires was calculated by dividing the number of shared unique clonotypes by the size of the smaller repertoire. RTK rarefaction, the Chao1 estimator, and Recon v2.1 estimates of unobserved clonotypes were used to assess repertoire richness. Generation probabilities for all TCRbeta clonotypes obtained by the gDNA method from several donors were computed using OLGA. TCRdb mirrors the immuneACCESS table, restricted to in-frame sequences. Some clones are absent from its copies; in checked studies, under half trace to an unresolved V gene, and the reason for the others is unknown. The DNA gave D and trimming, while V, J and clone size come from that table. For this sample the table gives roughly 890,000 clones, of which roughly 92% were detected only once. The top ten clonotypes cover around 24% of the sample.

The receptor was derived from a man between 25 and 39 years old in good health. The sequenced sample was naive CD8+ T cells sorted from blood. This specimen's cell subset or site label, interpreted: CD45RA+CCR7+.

The DNA sequence follows: TGTGCCAGCAGCGTAGAAGGCACCGGGGAGCTGTTTTTT. Its product reads: CASSVEGTGELFF. The rearrangement joined TRBV9 to TRBJ2-2, with the D gene not confidently named. The CDR3 starts with the cysteine, ends with the phenylalanine, and has 13 residues. Only the CDR3 region is kept as DNA, spanning 39 bases read in frame from base 1. Via the germline V gene, CDR1 is SGDLS and CDR2 YYNGEE. V was cut back by 0 bases and J by 4 bases, leaving a gap of 4 bases between them.